These 17 T cell receptor beta chains were all obtained from the same sample, sequenced in a study of Ad26.COV2.S vaccination and SARS-CoV-2 variants. The treatment: roughly 18 received Ad26.COV2.S at low or high dose, single or two shots; 5 received placebo; per-sample allocation not given. Vaccine and placebo recipients were sampled on day 63 after the first injection. Data came from immunoSEQ multiplex PCR; TCRdb stores just in-frame clones and leaves some out. The sample shows some 500,000 clones, 85% to 90% of them seen only once. The sequenced sample was peripheral blood, obtained in a trial of Ad26.COV2.S vaccine versus placebo. The receptors shown here come from a person aged 18-60 years who received the Ad26.COV2.S COVID-19 vaccine or a placebo.

This chain connects TRBV7-8 to TRBJ2-3; 9 bases are a match to TRBD2. Germline assignment: CDR1 SGHVS and CDR2 FQNEAQ. This CDR3 spans 18 amino acids. The J segment lost 3 bases and the V segment lost 0 bases, leaving 10 bases of the junction unmatched. CDR3 DNA: TGTGCCAGCAGCTTAGCAAAATCACCTAGCGGGACGACAGATACGCAGTATTTT. This gives the protein CASSLAKSPSGTTDTQYF.

The sample holds one count of this clone. The chain uses TRBV5-1 and TRBJ2-5; maybe TRBD2 (5 bases). Trimming stripped 5 bases from V and 5 bases from J, with 22 bases between. Per germline, CDR1 SGHRS and CDR2 YFSETQ. The CDR3 is 16 residues long. The CDR3 reads CASSRGGSIGGETQYF. In DNA, the CDR3 is TGCGCCAGCAGTCGCGGAGGATCGATCGGTGGGGAGACCCAGTACTTC.

J is TRBJ1-4 and V is TRBV12-5; D is perhaps TRBD1 (6 bases). Germline lookup yields CDR1 LGHNT and CDR2 FRNRAP. This CDR3 has 15 amino acids. The germline V and J ends were trimmed by 2 bases and 12 bases, with 19 bases remaining between them. The CDR3 DNA is TGTGCTAGTGGTTTGCGTGCAGGGGCGCCTGGGGAACTGTTTTTT. Translating it yields CASGLRAGAPGELFF.

In regard to this clone: The identical CDR3 is also encoded by other nucleotide sequences in the sample. V is TRBV5-1 and J is TRBJ1-1, with 7 positions matching TRBD1. V lost 3 bases to trimming and J lost 5 bases; unmatched junction nucleotides: 4. The CDR3 extends over 13 amino acids. Germline CDR1 SGHRS, CDR2 YFSETQ. This chain's CDR3 is CASSWTGGTEAFF. As DNA, the CDR3 is TGCGCCAGCAGCTGGACAGGTGGAACTGAAGCTTTCTTT.

A word on this clone: The junction shows a germline mismatch at one end, possibly a read error. The chain uses TRBV5-1 and TRBJ2-1; D possibly corresponds to TRBD2 (5 bases). The CDR3 extends over 12 amino acids. Germline V lookup: CDR1 SGHRS, CDR2 YFSETQ. CDR3 sequence (DNA): TGCGCCAGCAGCTTCCCTCCGGTCACTAGGGTCTTC. Translated, it gives CASSFPPVTRVF. Filled out from reference TRBV5-1 and TRBJ2-1, the complete variable domain reads KAGVTQTPRYLIKTRGQQVTLSCSPISGHRSVSWYQQTPGQGLQFLFEYFSETQRNKGNFPGRFSGRQFSNSRSEMNVSTLELGDSALYLCASSFPPVTRVFGPGTRLTVL.

For this clone: The identical CDR3 is also encoded by other nucleotide sequences in the sample. The rearrangement uses TRBV4-3 and TRBJ1-2; D is uncertain. Looked up from germline, CDR1 is LGHNA and CDR2 is YSLEER. V lost 0 bases to trimming and J lost 4 bases, with 9 bases between them. This CDR3 has 14 residues. The CDR3 spells CASSQDRAFYGYTF. Written as DNA, the CDR3 is TGCGCCAGCAGCCAAGATAGGGCTTTCTATGGCTACACCTTC.

This chain connects TRBV12-3 or TRBV12-4 to TRBJ2-1; unclear D gene. The length of the CDR3 is 12 residues. V was trimmed by 1 base and J by 13 bases, leaving 11 bases between them. In nucleotides, the CDR3 is TGTGCCAGCAGTTTAGGGGTGGGTCACCAGTTCTTC. Protein sequence: CASSLGVGHQFF.

CDR3 in DNA: TGTGCCTGGAGTGTCCTGACTGATTCACCCCTCCACTTT. Translating gives CAWSVLTDSPLHF. V is TRBV30 and J is TRBJ1-6; no clear D gene. Trimming removed 0 bases from V and 8 bases from J, with 8 bases in between. The CDR3 loop spans 13 amino acids. CDR1 is GTSNPN, CDR2 SVGIG, per germline (reference sequence).

V gene TRBV27 combines with J gene TRBJ1-2, with D possibly being TRBD1 (6 bases). From germline, CDR1 is MNHEY and CDR2 SMNVEV (reference sequence). V was clipped by 4 bases and J by 5 bases, with 17 bases between them. The CDR3 is made up of 15 amino acids. The CDR3 DNA sequence: TGTGCCAGCAGTTGGGGGCTTCCCACGCTATATGGCTACACCTTC. Residues: CASSWGLPTLYGYTF.

The V call is TRBV5-1, the J call TRBJ1-5; D gene ambiguous. The CDR3 is 15 residues long. Per the germline V gene, CDR1 is SGHRS and CDR2 is YFSETQ. V lost 0 bases and J 3 bases, leaving 10 bases between the germline ends. As DNA, the CDR3 is TGCGCCAGCAGCTTGGGCGGCACCGACAATCAGCCCCAGCATTTT. Encoded protein: CASSLGGTDNQPQHF.

CDR3 nucleotides: TGTGCCAGCAGCGCAAGCTTTGGGGATACTGAAGCTTTCTTT. It specifies CASSASFGDTEAFF. The V call is TRBV6-5, the J call TRBJ1-1; D ambiguous. The CDR3 runs to 14 residues. V lost 6 bases, J lost 5 bases, and 16 bases lay in between. From germline, CDR1 is MNHEY and CDR2 SVGAGI.

CDR3 region: CASSLAGPDNEQFF. The CDR3 bases are TGCGCCAGCAGCTTAGCGGGGCCTGACAATGAGCAGTTCTTC. The rearrangement joins TRBV5-1 to TRBJ2-1; 7 nucleotides line up with TRBD2. In germline, CDR1 is SGHRS, CDR2 YFSETQ. V shed 2 bases and J 5 bases; nucleotides not matched to a gene: 4. This CDR3 is 14 amino acids long.

The chain recombines TRBV7-3 with TRBJ2-1; D is possibly TRBD2 (6 bases). Germline V gene sequence: CDR1 SGHTA, CDR2 FQGTGA. V was trimmed by 6 bases and J by 5 bases, leaving 14 bases between them. The CDR3 covers 14 residues. In DNA, the CDR3 is TGTGCCAGCAGTTCTAGCGAGGAGAACAATGAGCAGTTCTTC. It specifies CASSSSEENNEQFF. Based on the CDR3 plus reference TRBV7-3 and TRBJ2-1, the full variable domain is GAGVSQTPSNKVTEKGKYVELRCDPISGHTALYWYRQSLGQGPEFLIYFQGTGAADDSGLPNDRFFAVRPEGSVSTLKIQRTERGDSAVYLCASSSSEENNEQFFGPGTRLTVL.

The chain carries TRBV6-5 and TRBJ2-7; D is undetermined. Trimming shortened V by 4 bases and J by 5 bases, and 12 bases separated the two germline ends. The CDR3 has 13 residues. Germline V lookup: CDR1 MNHEY, CDR2 SVGAGI. CDR3 residues: CASSSGYGNEQYF. CDR3 DNA: TGTGCCAGCAGTTCAGGATACGGCAACGAGCAGTACTTC.

V is TRBV4-1 and J is TRBJ1-1, with D perhaps matching TRBD1 (5 bases). The CDR3 loop spans 14 amino acids. CDR1 and CDR2 from the germline V gene are MGHRA and YSYEKL. V gave up 4 bases and J gave up 3 bases, with 12 bases separating them. This chain's CDR3 is CASSPVKGYTEAFF. In DNA form, the CDR3 reads TGCGCCAGCAGCCCCGTGAAGGGGTACACTGAAGCTTTCTTT.

The chain couples TRBV9 to TRBJ1-1; 8 bases map to TRBD1. The CDR3 is made up of 14 amino acids. Germline V CDR1 and CDR2: SGDLS, YYNGEE. V lost 5 bases, J lost 1 base, and 4 bases stayed unmatched. This CDR3 reads CASRGTGTNTEAFF. DNA of the CDR3: TGTGCCAGCAGGGGGACAGGTACGAACACTGAAGCTTTCTTT.

This clone was seen once. V gene TRBV11-1 combines with J gene TRBJ2-7, with 9 nucleotides matching TRBD2. Germline CDR1 is SGHAT and CDR2 is FQDESV (reference sequence). V was pared by 2 bases and J by 1 base, with 6 bases of the junction left unmatched. There are 16 residues in the CDR3. Written as DNA, the CDR3 is TGTGCCAGCAGCTTATATAGCGGGAGTGGATCCTACGAGCAGTACGTC. Translated, it gives CASSLYSGSGSYEQYV.